The T cell receptor (beta chain) described here comes from a study of blood T cell repertoires in COVID-19. Study-level background: Samples of COVID-19 (acute and convalescent) were obtained from the United States, Italy and Spain. Nucleic acid was either cDNA or gDNA, and it came from T cells, B-cell-depleted T cells, or PBMCs.

Germline V gene data show CDR1 as WSHSY and CDR2 as SAAADI. The CDR3 length is 17 residues. V was shortened by 2 bases and J by 5 bases, with 16 bases between the two germline ends. In the authors' workflow: Researchers report that nucleated cell counts were estimated from reference gene primer amplification. Libraries were prepared by immunoSEQ multiplex PCR; TCRdb keeps only in-frame clonotypes and omits some of them. V, J and clone size derive from that table, while D and trimming were established from the DNA sequence. Of 100,000 or so clones listed, roughly 72% were seen once; the top ten hold about 5.9%.

V usage is TRBV10-2 and J usage is TRBJ2-6, with TRBD1 as a possible D gene (5 bases). The receptor was isolated from an elderly man with acute or convalescent COVID-19. Sample: peripheral blood. The CDR3 DNA follows: TGCGCCAGCAGTGAGGGCAGGGCCAGTTTAAGGGCCAACGTCCTGACTTTC. Its translation is CASSEGRASLRANVLTF.